This T cell receptor (beta chain) derives from a study of CD8 T cells in ankylosing spondylitis. Quantitative 5'-RACE with molecular barcodes generated TCR beta libraries. TCRdb re-derived calls from the 5' RACE reads in MiXCR, one entry per CDR3 protein. Of hundreds of thousands of distinct CDR3 sequences in the sample, about a sixth were seen once. This clonotype was counted many times. Its antigen is as yet unknown. Study results and caveats: Earlier studies detected some motif variants in reactive arthritis synovial fluid and blood. Disease-linked clones bore a CD8+ phenotype, appearing relatively rarely in peripheral blood. There was reportedly significant enrichment of clones that were disease-linked in matched ankylosing spondylitis synovial fluid. What appeared characteristic of ankylosing spondylitis blood was a TCR beta motif of fewer than ten highly homologous variants.

CDR3 length: 16 residues. The germline V gene has CDR1 ENHRY and CDR2 SYGVKD. V shed 0 bases and J 5 bases; nucleotides not matched to a gene: 9. The receptor was isolated from a male donor with ankylosing spondylitis. The J gene is TRBJ2-7, the V gene TRBV10-3; TRBD1 matches 8 bases. The source material was blood, either unsorted or a sorted T cell fraction (not recorded which). DNA for the CDR3: TGTGCCATCAGTGAGTCGGCTGGGGACAGGCGGGACGAGCAGTACTTC. Its protein is CAISESAGDRRDEQYF.